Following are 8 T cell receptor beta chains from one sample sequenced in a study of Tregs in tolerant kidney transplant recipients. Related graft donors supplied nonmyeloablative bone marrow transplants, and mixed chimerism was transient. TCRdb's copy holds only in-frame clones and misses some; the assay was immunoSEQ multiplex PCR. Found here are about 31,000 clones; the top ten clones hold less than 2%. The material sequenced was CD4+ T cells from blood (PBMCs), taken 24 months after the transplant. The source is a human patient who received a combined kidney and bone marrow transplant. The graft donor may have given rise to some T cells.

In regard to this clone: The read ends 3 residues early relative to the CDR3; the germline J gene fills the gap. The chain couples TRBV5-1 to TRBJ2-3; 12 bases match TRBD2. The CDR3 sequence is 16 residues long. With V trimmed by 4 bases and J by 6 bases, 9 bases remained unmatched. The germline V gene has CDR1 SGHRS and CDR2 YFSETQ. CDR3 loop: CASSRGLAGFQDTQYF. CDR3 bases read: TGCGCCAGCAGCCGAGGACTAGCGGGGTTCCAGGATACG.

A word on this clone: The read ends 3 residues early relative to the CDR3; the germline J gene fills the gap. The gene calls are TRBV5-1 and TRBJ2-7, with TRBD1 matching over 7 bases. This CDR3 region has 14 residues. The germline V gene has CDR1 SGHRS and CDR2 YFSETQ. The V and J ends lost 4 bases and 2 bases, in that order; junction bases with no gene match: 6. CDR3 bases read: TGCGCCAGCAGCACAGGACAGGTTCCCTACGAG. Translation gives CASSTGQVPYE. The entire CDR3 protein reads CASSTGQVPYEQYF.

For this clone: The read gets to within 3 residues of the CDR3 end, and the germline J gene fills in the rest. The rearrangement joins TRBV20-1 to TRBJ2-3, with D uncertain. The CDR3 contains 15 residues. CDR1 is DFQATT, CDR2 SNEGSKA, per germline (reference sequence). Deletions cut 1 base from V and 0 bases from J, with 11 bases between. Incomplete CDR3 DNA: TGCAGTGCTAGAGTGTTCCGGGTTAGCACAGATACG. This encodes CSARVFRVSTDT. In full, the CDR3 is CSARVFRVSTDTQYF.

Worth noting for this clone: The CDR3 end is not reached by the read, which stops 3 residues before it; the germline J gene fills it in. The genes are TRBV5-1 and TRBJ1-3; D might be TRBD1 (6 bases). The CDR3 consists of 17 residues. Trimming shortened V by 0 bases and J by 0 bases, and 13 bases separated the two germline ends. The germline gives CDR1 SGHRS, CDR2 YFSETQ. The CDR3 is CASSLEPQGNSGNTIYF. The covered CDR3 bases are TGCGCCAGCAGCTTGGAACCACAGGGCAACTCTGGAAACACC.

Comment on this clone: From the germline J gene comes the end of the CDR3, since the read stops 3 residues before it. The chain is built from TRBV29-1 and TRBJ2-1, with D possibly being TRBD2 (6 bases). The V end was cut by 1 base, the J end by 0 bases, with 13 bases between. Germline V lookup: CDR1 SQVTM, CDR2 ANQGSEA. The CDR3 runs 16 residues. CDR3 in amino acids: CSVEVRSGTSYNEQFF. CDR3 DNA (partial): TGCAGCGTTGAAGTACGTAGCGGAACCTCCTACAATGAG.

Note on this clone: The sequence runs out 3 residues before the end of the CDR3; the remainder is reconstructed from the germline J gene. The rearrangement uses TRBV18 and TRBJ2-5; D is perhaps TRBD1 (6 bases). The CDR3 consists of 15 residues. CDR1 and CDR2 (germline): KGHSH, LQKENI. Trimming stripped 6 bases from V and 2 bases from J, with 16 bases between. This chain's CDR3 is CASSPRDTVQETQYF. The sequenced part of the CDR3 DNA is TGTGCCAGCTCGCCCCGGGACACGGTACAAGAGACC.

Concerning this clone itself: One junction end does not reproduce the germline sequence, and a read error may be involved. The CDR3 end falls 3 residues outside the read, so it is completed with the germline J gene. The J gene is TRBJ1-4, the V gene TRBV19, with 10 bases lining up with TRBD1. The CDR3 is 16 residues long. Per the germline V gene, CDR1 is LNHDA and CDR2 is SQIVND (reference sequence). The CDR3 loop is CASRIGTGTGDEKLFF. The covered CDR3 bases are TGTGCCAGTAGAATAGGTACCGGGACAGGGGATGAAAAA.

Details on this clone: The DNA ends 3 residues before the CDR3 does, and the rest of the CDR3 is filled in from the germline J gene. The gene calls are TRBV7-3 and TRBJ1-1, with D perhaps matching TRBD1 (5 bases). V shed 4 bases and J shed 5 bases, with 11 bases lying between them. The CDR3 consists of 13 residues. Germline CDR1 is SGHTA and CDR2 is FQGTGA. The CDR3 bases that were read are TGTGCCAGCAGCTCACAGGAGGGGACTGAA. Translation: CASSSQEGTE. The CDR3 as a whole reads CASSSQEGTEAFF.